Here is one T cell receptor beta chain with its context. Its specificity is not known. Libraries were prepared by immunoSEQ multiplex PCR; TCRdb keeps only in-frame clonotypes and omits some of them. The sample holds 130,000 to 150,000 clones, approximately 90% seen once. Regarding time point: baseline pretreatment blood. Treatment: 15 Gy SBRT to primary tumor, nephrectomy 4 weeks later. Blood was sampled at baseline, 2 weeks and 4 weeks after SBRT. This entry is derived from a study of radiation and T cells in renal cell carcinoma. Regarding the study as a whole: Top tumor clonotypes rose in blood 2 weeks post-radiation, then contracted.

CDR3 length: 14 amino acids. V was pared by 3 bases and J by 5 bases, with 11 bases between. CDR1 SGHDT and CDR2 YYEEEE come from the germline V gene. Specimen: blood, collected from a patient whose treatment included radiotherapy and nephrectomy. This clonotype originated in a woman between 50 and 59 years old with renal cell carcinoma. The chain employs TRBV5-6 and TRBJ1-4, with a weak D call TRBD1 (5 bases). The CDR3, as DNA: TGTGCCAGCAGCTGGGGCGGGTGGAATGAAAAACTGTTTTTT. This encodes CASSWGGWNEKLFF.